Listed below are T cell receptor beta chains from one sample, sequenced in a study of blood T cell repertoires in COVID-19. The method was immunoSEQ multiplex PCR; TCRdb's version includes in-frame clones alone and lacks a portion of them. The table shows 110,000 or so clones, with 85% to 90% occurring only once. The sequenced sample consisted of peripheral blood. Receptors originate from a woman aged 45 to 65 with acute or convalescent COVID-19. CDR3s include the opening cysteine and the closing phenylalanine or tryptophan. A D gene is named only where the DNA matches it firmly. Some rows have no size entry. The others give once, few or many, or a class for an expanded clone.

v_gene,d_gene,j_gene,abundance,CDR3aa,CDR3nt
TRBV18,-,TRBJ1-1,-,CASSLQQNTEAFF,TGTGCCAGCTCATTACAGCAGAACACTGAAGCTTTCTTT
TRBV19,TRBD1,TRBJ1-2,-,CASTPGAGGDYGYTF,TGTGCCAGTACCCCAGGGGCAGGGGGAGACTATGGCTACACCTTC
TRBV3-1/TRBV3-2,-,TRBJ1-1,-,CASSFPGVGTEAFF,TGTGCCAGCAGCTTTCCAGGGGTCGGCACTGAAGCTTTCTTT
TRBV7-9,TRBD2,TRBJ2-5,-,CASSLEVGGGAIAETQYF,TGTGCCAGCAGCTTAGAGGTTGGCGGGGGGGCCATCGCAGAGACCCAGTACTTC
TRBV27,-,TRBJ2-4,-,CASRLQGGRSKNIQYF,TGTGCCAGCAGGCTACAGGGTGGGAGATCCAAAAACATTCAGTACTTC
TRBV28,-,TRBJ1-2,-,CASSLSGTNYGYTF,TGTGCCAGCAGTTTATCTGGGACAAACTATGGCTACACCTTC
TRBV23-1,TRBD2,TRBJ2-7,-,CASSIKIPSGGRTYEQYF,TGCGCCAGCAGCATCAAAATCCCTAGCGGGGGCCGTACCTACGAGCAGTACTTC
TRBV10-3,-,TRBJ2-3,-,CAISDGGRDTQYF,TGTGCCATCAGTGATGGGGGCAGGGATACGCAGTATTTT
TRBV9,-,TRBJ1-1,-,CASRRMEGLNTEAFF,TGTGCCAGCAGACGTATGGAGGGCTTGAACACTGAAGCTTTCTTT
TRBV10-3,-,TRBJ2-7,-,CAISRSNEQYF,TGTGCCATCAGTAGGAGCAACGAGCAGTACTTC
TRBV3-1/TRBV3-2,-,TRBJ1-2,-,CASSPGGFYGYTF,TGTGCCAGCAGCCCGGGAGGTTTTTATGGCTACACCTTC
TRBV4-1,-,TRBJ1-5,once,CASSPRSNQPQHF,TGCGCCAGCTCCCCACGGAGCAATCAGCCCCAGCATTTT
TRBV24-1,TRBD1,TRBJ1-5,-,CATGQGGPQHF,TGTGCCACCGGCCAGGGGGGTCCCCAGCATTTT
TRBV27,-,TRBJ1-1,-,CASSYRENTEAFF,TGTGCCAGCAGCTACAGGGAGAACACTGAAGCTTTCTTT
TRBV2,-,TRBJ1-2,-,CASTKRQNYGYTF,TGTGCCAGCACAAAGCGACAGAACTATGGCTACACCTTC
TRBV6-6,-,TRBJ2-2,-,CASSYSTGNTGELFF,TGTGCCAGCAGTTACTCGACAGGGAACACCGGGGAGCTGTTTTTT
TRBV19,-,TRBJ1-6,-,CASRAWRVGPKSSYNSPLHF,TGTGCCAGTAGAGCATGGAGGGTAGGTCCCAAAAGCTCCTATAATTCACCCCTCCACTTT
TRBV7-9,-,TRBJ1-1,-,CASRGVEAFF,TGTGCCAGCAGGGGAGTTGAAGCTTTCTTT
TRBV24-1,-,TRBJ2-1,-,CATRSSRRNEQFF,TGTGCCACGCGAAGTTCCCGGAGGAATGAGCAGTTCTTC
TRBV12-5,-,TRBJ2-7,-,CASGLDIYEQYF,TGTGCTAGTGGCTTAGATATCTACGAGCAGTACTTC
TRBV5-1,TRBD1,TRBJ1-2,-,CASSSIQGANGYTF,TGCGCCAGCAGCTCCATACAGGGGGCAAACGGCTACACCTTC
TRBV19,-,TRBJ1-1,-,CASSEAAWDTEAFF,TGTGCCAGTAGTGAGGCGGCCTGGGACACTGAAGCTTTCTTT
TRBV11-2,-,TRBJ2-2,-,CASSPDRRSGELFF,TGTGCCAGCAGCCCTGACAGGAGGTCCGGGGAGCTGTTTTTT
TRBV7-2,TRBD1,TRBJ2-3,-,CATGASTDTQYF,TGTGCGACAGGGGCCAGCACAGATACGCAGTATTTT
TRBV7-3,-,TRBJ2-2,-,CASSLLLDTGELFF,TGTGCCAGCAGCTTATTGCTAGACACCGGGGAGCTGTTTTTT
TRBV9,-,TRBJ2-6,-,CASSVAGYATGANVLTF,TGTGCCAGCAGCGTAGCAGGGTACGCCACTGGGGCCAACGTCCTGACTTTC
TRBV12-3/TRBV12-4,-,TRBJ2-5,-,CASSLRVQETQYF,TGTGCCAGCAGTTTAAGAGTTCAAGAGACCCAGTACTTC
TRBV12-3/TRBV12-4,-,TRBJ1-2,-,CASSGAFNYGYTF,TGTGCCAGCAGTGGAGCATTTAACTATGGCTACACCTTC
TRBV4-3,-,TRBJ1-2,-,CASSQDKSNYGYTF,TGCGCCAGCAGCCAAGATAAATCCAACTATGGCTACACCTTC
TRBV18,-,TRBJ1-1,-,CASSPPRGEAFF,TGTGCCAGCTCACCACCGAGAGGTGAAGCTTTCTTT
TRBV6-5,-,TRBJ2-3,-,CASSRASFSTDTQYF,TGTGCCAGCAGCAGGGCCTCCTTTAGCACAGATACGCAGTATTTT
TRBV5-1,TRBD2,TRBJ2-7,-,CASSVSGGRTTYEQYF,TGCGCCAGCAGCGTCAGCGGGGGACGAACTACCTACGAGCAGTACTTC
TRBV18,TRBD1,TRBJ2-7,-,CASSPRDRDYEQYF,TGTGCCAGCTCACCAAGAGACAGGGACTACGAGCAGTACTTC
TRBV18,-,TRBJ1-4,few,CASGGTSEKLFF,TGTGCCAGCGGAGGGACGTCTGAAAAACTGTTTTTT
TRBV5-1,TRBD2,TRBJ2-5,-,CASSLDVAGGGETQYF,TGCGCCAGCAGCTTGGATGTAGCGGGGGGCGGGGAGACCCAGTACTTC
TRBV5-8,-,TRBJ1-5,once,CASSLEQGNQPQHF,TGTGCCAGCAGCTTAGAGCAGGGCAATCAGCCCCAGCATTTT
TRBV6-5,-,TRBJ2-1,-,CASSYKAVGGEQFF,TGTGCCAGCAGTTACAAGGCGGTAGGGGGTGAGCAGTTCTTC
TRBV19,-,TRBJ2-5,once,CASSITGGGGTQYF,TGTGCCAGTAGTATAACCGGCGGTGGAGGGACCCAGTACTTC
TRBV15,-,TRBJ2-1,-,CATSREGEENEQFF,TGTGCCACCAGCAGGGAGGGAGAGGAAAATGAGCAGTTCTTC
TRBV24-1,TRBD1,TRBJ2-6,-,CATSGTGSGANVLTF,TGTGCCACCAGCGGGACAGGCTCTGGGGCCAACGTCCTGACTTTC
TRBV7-2,-,TRBJ1-1,-,CASSLGVPGAFF,TGTGCCAGCAGCTTAGGGGTCCCGGGGGCTTTCTTT
TRBV10-2,-,TRBJ1-4,-,CASSEGLTGEKLFF,TGCGCCAGCAGTGAGGGACTGACGGGGGAAAAACTGTTTTTT